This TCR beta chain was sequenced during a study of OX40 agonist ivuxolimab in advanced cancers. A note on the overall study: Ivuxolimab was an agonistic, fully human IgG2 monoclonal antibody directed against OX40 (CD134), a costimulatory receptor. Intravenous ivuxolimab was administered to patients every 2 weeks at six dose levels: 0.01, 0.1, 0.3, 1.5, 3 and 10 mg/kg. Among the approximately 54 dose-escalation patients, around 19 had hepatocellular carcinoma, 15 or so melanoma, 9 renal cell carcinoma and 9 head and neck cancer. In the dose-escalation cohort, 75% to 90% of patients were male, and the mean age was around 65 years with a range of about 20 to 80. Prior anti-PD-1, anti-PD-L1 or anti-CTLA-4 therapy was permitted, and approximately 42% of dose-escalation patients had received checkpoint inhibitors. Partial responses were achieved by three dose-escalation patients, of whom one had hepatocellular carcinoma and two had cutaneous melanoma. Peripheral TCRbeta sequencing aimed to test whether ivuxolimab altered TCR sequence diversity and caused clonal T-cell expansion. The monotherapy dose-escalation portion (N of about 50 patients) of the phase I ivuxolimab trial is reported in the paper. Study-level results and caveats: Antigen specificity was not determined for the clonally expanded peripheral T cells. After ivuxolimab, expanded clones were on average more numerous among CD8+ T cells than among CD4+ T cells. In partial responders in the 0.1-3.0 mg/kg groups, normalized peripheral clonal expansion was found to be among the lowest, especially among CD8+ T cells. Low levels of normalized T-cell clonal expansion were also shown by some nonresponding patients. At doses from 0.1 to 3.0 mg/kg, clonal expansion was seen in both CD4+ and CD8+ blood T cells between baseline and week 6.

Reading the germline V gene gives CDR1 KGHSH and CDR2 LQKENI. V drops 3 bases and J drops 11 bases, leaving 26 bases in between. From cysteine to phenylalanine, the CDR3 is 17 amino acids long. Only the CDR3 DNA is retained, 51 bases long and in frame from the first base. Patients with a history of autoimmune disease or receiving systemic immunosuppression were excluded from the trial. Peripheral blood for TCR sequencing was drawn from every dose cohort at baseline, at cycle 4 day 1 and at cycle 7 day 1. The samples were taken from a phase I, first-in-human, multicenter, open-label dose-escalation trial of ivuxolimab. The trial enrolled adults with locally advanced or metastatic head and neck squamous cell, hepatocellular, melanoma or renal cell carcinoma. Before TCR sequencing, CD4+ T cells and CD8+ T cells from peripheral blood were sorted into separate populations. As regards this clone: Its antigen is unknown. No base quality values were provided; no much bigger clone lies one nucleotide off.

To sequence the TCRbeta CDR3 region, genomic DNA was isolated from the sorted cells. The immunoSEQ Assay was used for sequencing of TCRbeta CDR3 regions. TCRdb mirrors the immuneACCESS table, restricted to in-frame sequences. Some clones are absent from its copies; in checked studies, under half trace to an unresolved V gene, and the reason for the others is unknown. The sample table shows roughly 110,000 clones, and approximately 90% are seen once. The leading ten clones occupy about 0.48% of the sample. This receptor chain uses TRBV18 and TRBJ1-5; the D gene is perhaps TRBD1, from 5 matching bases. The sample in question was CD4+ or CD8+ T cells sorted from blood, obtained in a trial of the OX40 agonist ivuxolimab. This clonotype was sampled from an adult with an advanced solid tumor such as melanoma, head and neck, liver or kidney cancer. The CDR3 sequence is CASSPPTRALEQEAQHF. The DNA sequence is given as TGTGCCAGCTCACCCCCAACCCGGGCCCTCGAACAGGAGGCCCAGCATTTT.